The clone carrying this T cell receptor (beta chain) occurred once. These data come from a study of shared clonotypes between healthy human individuals. The ends lost 6 bases at V and 0 bases at J; junction bases unmatched: 16. The CDR3 consists of 19 residues. Germline assignment: CDR1 SEHNR and CDR2 FQNEAQ (reference sequence). Profiled with immunoSEQ multiplex PCR; TCRdb holds only in-frame clones, not every one. The sample has 1.4 million to 1.5 million clones; roughly 96% are singletons. This TCR was sampled from a man between 25 and 39 years old in good health. The specimen sequenced was naive CD4+ T cells sorted from blood. Regarding subset: CD45RA+ positively selected. This chain uses TRBV7-9 with TRBJ2-4; TRBD1 agrees at 8 bases. The CDR3: CASSSRPPGQALAKNIQYF. CDR3 bases: TGTGCCAGCAGTTCAAGGCCTCCGGGACAGGCCCTAGCCAAAAACATTCAGTACTTC. The whole variable domain, filled in from reference TRBV7-9 and TRBJ2-4, reads DTGVSQNPRHKITKRGQNVTFRCDPISEHNRLYWYRQTLGQGPEFLTYFQNEAQLEKSRLLSDRFSAERPKGSFSTLEIQRTEQGDSAMYLCASSSRPPGQALAKNIQYFGAGTRLSVL.